This T cell receptor beta chain was captured by sequencing in a study of lymphopenia after photon versus proton radiotherapy. Findings of the study overall: Proton therapy kept repertoires fairly stable, unlike photons, which gained effector/memory cells. A bigger post-nadir fall in TCR diversity correlated inversely with survival time in deceased patients.

Libraries were prepared by immunoSEQ multiplex PCR; TCRdb keeps only in-frame clonotypes and omits some of them. The top ten clones hold about 4.7% of a sample with around 150,000 clones, about nine tenths of them seen once. Turning to this clone: What it recognizes is unknown.

The CDR3 totals 16 residues. Germline V CDR1 and CDR2: MRHNA, SNTAGT. Losses at the gene ends were 4 bases for V and 4 bases for J; bases not matched to a gene: 7. The V and J genes are TRBV6-4 and TRBJ2-2; 9 nucleotides line up with TRBD1. Sample: peripheral blood, taken from a patient treated with photon-based radiotherapy. This TCR was recovered from a man aged 45-60 years with gastric cancer. The CDR3 DNA is TGTGCCAGCAGTGTTACAGGGGGCATTGGCACCGGGGAGCTGTTTTTT. This translates into CASSVTGGIGTGELFF.